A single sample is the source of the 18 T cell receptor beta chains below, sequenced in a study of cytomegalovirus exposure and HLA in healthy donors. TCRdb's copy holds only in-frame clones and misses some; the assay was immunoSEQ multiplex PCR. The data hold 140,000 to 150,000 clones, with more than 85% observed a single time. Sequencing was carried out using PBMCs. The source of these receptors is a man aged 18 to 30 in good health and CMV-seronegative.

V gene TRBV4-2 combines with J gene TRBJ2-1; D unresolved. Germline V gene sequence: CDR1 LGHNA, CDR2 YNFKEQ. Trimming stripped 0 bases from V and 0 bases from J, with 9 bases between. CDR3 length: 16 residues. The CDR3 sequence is CASSQDHSSSYNEQFF. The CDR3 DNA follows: TGTGCCAGCAGCCAAGATCATAGTAGCTCCTACAATGAGCAGTTCTTC.

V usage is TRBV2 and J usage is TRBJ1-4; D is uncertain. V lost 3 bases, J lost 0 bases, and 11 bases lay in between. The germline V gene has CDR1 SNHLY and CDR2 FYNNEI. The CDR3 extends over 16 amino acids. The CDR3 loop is CASSDPVEATNEKLFF. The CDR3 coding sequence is TGTGCCAGCAGTGATCCGGTCGAAGCAACTAATGAAAAACTGTTTTTT.

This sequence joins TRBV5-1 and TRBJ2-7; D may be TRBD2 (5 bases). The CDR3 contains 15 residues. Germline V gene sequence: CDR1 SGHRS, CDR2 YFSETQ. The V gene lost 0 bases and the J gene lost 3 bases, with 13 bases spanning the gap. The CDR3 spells CASSLGLFPLYEQYF. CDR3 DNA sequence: TGCGCCAGCAGCTTGGGACTATTTCCTCTCTACGAGCAGTACTTC. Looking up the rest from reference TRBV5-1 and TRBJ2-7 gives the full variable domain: KAGVTQTPRYLIKTRGQQVTLSCSPISGHRSVSWYQQTPGQGLQFLFEYFSETQRNKGNFPGRFSGRQFSNSRSEMNVSTLELGDSALYLCASSLGLFPLYEQYFGPGTRLTVT.

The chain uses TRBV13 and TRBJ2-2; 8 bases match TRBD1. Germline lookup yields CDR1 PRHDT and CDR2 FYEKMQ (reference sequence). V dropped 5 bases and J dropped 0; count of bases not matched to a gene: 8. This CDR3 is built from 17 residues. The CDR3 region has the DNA TGTGCCAGCAGCCCTAGCCCGGGACAGGCGAACACCGGGGAGCTGTTTTTT. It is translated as CASSPSPGQANTGELFF.

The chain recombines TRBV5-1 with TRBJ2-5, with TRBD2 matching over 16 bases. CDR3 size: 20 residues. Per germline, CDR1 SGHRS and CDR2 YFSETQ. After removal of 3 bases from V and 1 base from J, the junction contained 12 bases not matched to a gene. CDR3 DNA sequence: TGCGCCAGCAGCTCTCACGGGACTAGCGGGGGGGCATTGGGCCAAGAGACCCAGTACTTC. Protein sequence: CASSSHGTSGGALGQETQYF.

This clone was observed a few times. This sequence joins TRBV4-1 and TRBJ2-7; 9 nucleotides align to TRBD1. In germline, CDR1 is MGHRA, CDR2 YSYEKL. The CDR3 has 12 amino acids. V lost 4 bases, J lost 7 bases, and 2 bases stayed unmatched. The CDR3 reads CASSPGTGEQYF. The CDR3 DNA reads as TGCGCCAGCAGCCCGGGGACAGGGGAGCAGTACTTC.

CDR3 nucleotide sequence: TGTGCCAGCGGCAGGCAGGGCACCCTCTACAATGAGCAGTTCTTC. It specifies CASGRQGTLYNEQFF. The chain couples TRBV9 to TRBJ2-1, with D perhaps matching TRBD1 (5 bases). CDR3 length: 15 residues. V lost 7 bases and J lost 3, with 17 bases in between. Germline V gene data show CDR1 as SGDLS and CDR2 as YYNGEE.

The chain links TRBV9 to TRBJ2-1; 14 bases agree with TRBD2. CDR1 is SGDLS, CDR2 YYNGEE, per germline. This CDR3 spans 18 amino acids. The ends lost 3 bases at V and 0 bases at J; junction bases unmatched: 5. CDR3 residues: CASSGPGTSGSSYNEQFF. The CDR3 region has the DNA TGTGCCAGCAGCGGGCCCGGGACTAGCGGGAGCTCCTACAATGAGCAGTTCTTC.

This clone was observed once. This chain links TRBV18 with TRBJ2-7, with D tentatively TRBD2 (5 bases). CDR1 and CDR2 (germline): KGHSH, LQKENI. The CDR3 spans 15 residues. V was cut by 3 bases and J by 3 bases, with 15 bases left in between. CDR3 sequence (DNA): TGTGCCAGCTCACCCGGGCAACCGGGAAACTACGAGCAGTACGTC. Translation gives CASSPGQPGNYEQYV.

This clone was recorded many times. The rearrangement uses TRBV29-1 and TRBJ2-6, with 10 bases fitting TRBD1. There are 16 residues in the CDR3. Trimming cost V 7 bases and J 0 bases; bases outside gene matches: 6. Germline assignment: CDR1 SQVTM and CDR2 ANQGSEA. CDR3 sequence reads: CSAGTGAISGANVLTF. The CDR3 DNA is TGCAGCGCCGGGACAGGGGCCATCTCTGGGGCCAACGTCCTGACTTTC.

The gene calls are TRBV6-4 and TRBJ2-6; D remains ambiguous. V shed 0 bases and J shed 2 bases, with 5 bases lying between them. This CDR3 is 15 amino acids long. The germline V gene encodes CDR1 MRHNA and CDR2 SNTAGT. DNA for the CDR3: TGTGCCAGCAGTGACTCGACTGCTGGGGCCAACGTCCTGACTTTC. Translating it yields CASSDSTAGANVLTF.

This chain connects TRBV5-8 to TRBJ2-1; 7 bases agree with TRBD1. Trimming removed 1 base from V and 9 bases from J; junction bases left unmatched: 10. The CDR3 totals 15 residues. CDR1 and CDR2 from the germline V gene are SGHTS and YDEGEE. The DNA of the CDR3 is TGTGCCAGCAGCTTGTTTATCAGGGCAGGGGGTGAGCAGTTCTTC. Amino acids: CASSLFIRAGGEQFF.

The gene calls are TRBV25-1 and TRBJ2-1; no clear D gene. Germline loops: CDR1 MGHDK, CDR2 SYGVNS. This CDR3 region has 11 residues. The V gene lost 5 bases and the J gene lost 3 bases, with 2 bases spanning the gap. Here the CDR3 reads CASSLYNEQFF. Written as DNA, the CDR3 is TGTGCCAGCAGTCTCTACAATGAGCAGTTCTTC.

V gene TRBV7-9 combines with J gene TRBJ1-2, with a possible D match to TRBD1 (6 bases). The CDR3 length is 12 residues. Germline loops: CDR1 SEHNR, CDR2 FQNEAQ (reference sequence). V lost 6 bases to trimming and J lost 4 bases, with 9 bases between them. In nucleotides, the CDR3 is TGTGCCAGCAGTGGACAGTCCTATGGCTACACCTTC. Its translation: CASSGQSYGYTF. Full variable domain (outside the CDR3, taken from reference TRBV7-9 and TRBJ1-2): DTGVSQNPRHKITKRGQNVTFRCDPISEHNRLYWYRQTLGQGPEFLTYFQNEAQLEKSRLLSDRFSAERPKGSFSTLEIQRTEQGDSAMYLCASSGQSYGYTFGSGTRLTVV.

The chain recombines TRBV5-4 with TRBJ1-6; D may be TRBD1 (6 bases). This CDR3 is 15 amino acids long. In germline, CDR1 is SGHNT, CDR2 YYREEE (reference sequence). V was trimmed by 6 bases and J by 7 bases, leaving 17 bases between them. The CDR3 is CASKVGRGGNSPLHF. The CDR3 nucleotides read TGTGCCAGCAAGGTGGGCAGGGGAGGGAATTCACCCCTCCACTTT.

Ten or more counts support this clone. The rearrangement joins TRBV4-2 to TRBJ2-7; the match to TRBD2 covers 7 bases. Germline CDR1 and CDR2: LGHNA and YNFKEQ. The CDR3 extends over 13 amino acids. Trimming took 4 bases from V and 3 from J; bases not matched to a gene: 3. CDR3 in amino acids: CASSPRTSYEQYF. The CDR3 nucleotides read TGTGCCAGCAGCCCCCGGACTAGCTACGAGCAGTACTTC.

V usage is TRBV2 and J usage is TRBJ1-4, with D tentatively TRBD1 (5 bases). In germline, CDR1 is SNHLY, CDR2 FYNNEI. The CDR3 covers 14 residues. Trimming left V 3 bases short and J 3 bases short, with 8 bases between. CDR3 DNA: TGTGCCAGCAGTGAGCCGACAGCTAATGAAAAACTGTTTTTT. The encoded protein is CASSEPTANEKLFF.

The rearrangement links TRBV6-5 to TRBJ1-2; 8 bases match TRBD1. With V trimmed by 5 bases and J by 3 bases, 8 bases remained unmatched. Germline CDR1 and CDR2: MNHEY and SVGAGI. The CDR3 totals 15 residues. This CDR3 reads CASSQVRGRYYGYTF. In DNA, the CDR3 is TGTGCCAGCAGTCAAGTCAGGGGGCGCTACTATGGCTACACCTTC.